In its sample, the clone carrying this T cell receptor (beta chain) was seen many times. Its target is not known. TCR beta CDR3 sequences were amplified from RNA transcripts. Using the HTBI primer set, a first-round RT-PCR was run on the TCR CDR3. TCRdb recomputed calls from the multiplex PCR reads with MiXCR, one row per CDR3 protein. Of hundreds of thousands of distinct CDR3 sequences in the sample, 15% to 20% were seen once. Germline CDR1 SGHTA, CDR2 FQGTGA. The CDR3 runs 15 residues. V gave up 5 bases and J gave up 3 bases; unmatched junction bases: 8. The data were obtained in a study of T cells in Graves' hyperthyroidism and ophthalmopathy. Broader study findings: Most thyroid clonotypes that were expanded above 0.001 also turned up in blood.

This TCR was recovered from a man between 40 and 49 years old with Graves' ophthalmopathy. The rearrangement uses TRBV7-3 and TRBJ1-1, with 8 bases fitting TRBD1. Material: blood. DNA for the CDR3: TGTGCCAGCAGCCGGACAGGGCGGGGCGACACTGAAGCTTTCTTT. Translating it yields CASSRTGRGDTEAFF.